The 20 T cell receptor beta chains listed next were all sequenced from one sample in a study of cytomegalovirus exposure and HLA in healthy donors. Clones were sequenced by immunoSEQ multiplex PCR, and TCRdb holds only the in-frame ones, with some missing. The data hold around 250,000 clones, with 85% to 90% observed a single time. The sequenced material came from PBMCs. The receptors come from a woman between 18 and 29 years old in good health and CMV-seronegative.

This chain connects TRBV20-1 to TRBJ2-3; 11 nucleotides agree with TRBD2. J lost 11 bases, V lost 2 bases, and 0 bases had no gene match. CDR3 length equals 11 residues. Germline V lookup: CDR1 DFQATT, CDR2 SNEGSKA (reference sequence). The CDR3 DNA reads TGCAGTGCTAGACTAGCGGGGGGGCAGTATTTT. As protein: CSARLAGGQYF.

V is TRBV11-3 and J is TRBJ1-6; a possible D gene is TRBD1 (6 bases). The germline gives CDR1 SGHNT, CDR2 YENEEA. Trimming left V 0 bases short and J 9 bases short, with 12 bases between. The CDR3 is 15 amino acids. The CDR3 sequence is CASSLEGARSSPLHF. Written as DNA, the CDR3 is TGTGCCAGCAGCTTAGAGGGGGCGCGAAGTTCACCCCTCCACTTT.

V usage is TRBV6-6 and J usage is TRBJ2-2, with 11 bases that match TRBD2. Unmatched junction bases numbered 8, after V lost 7 bases and J lost 7 bases. Germline CDR1 and CDR2: MNHNY and SVGAGI (reference sequence). The CDR3 consists of 15 residues. The CDR3 DNA reads TGTGCCAGCAAACTTACTAGCGGGGGCGTCGGGGAGCTGTTTTTT. Residues: CASKLTSGGVGELFF.

J is TRBJ2-3 and V is TRBV5-1; 9 nucleotides agree with TRBD2. The CDR3 runs to 16 residues. Germline lookup yields CDR1 SGHRS and CDR2 YFSETQ. Trimming at V came to 4 bases and at J to 6 bases, leaving 12 bases not matched to a gene. The CDR3 is CASSPGNSGGMDTQYF. CDR3 nucleotide sequence: TGCGCCAGCAGCCCGGGAAATAGCGGGGGTATGGATACGCAGTATTTT.

V and J are TRBV18 and TRBJ2-2; 8 nucleotides agree with TRBD2. The CDR3 runs 14 residues. Trimming at V came to 0 bases and at J to 6 bases, leaving 0 bases not matched to a gene. Germline V gene sequence: CDR1 KGHSH, CDR2 LQKENI. The CDR3 spells CASSPPGGAGELFF. In DNA form, the CDR3 reads TGTGCCAGCTCACCACCCGGGGGGGCCGGGGAGCTGTTTTTT. Full variable domain (outside the CDR3, taken from reference TRBV18 and TRBJ2-2): NAGVMQNPRHLVRRRGQEARLRCSPMKGHSHVYWYRQLPEEGLKFMVYLQKENIIDESGMPKERFSAEFPKEGPSILRIQQVVRGDSAAYFCASSPPGGAGELFFGEGSRLTVL.

This chain joins TRBV6-5 and TRBJ1-1; 7 bases are a match to TRBD1. Losses at the gene ends were 2 bases for V and 10 bases for J; bases not matched to a gene: 13. The CDR3 is 15 residues long. The germline V gene encodes CDR1 MNHEY and CDR2 SVGAGI. The DNA for the CDR3 is TGTGCCAGCAGTTACACAACAGGGGCCACACCGGGAGCTTTCTTT. This encodes CASSYTTGATPGAFF.

The rearrangement uses TRBV14 and TRBJ2-1, with D tentatively TRBD2 (6 bases). Germline CDR1 is SGHDN and CDR2 is FVKESK. V lost 3 bases and J 15 bases, leaving 12 bases between the germline ends. The CDR3 consists of 11 residues. CDR3 in DNA: TGTGCCAGCAGCCAGGGGACTTACTTGTTCTTC. This gives the protein CASSQGTYLFF.

This clone was found a few times. This sequence joins TRBV5-1 and TRBJ1-6; maybe TRBD1 (5 bases). Trimming took off 2 bases at V and 11 bases at J, with 11 bases between the two ends. Germline lookup yields CDR1 SGHRS and CDR2 YFSETQ. This CDR3 contains 13 residues. The CDR3 bases are TGCGCCAGCAGCTTTTCAGGGTATCCACCCCTCCACTTT. Its protein product is CASSFSGYPPLHF.

The V and J genes are TRBV7-3 and TRBJ2-1, with TRBD2 matching 8 bases. CDR1 is SGHTA, CDR2 FQGTGA, per germline. The CDR3 contains 15 residues. V shed 6 bases, J shed 8 bases, and the junction held 12 bases outside the gene matches. CDR3 sequence reads: CASSLSGVYSHEQFF. CDR3 coding DNA: TGTGCCAGCAGTCTTAGCGGGGTTTATTCCCATGAGCAGTTCTTC.

This clone showed up just a few times. The rearrangement uses TRBV27 and TRBJ1-5; D ambiguous. Trimming removed 3 bases at V and 4 bases at J, with 7 bases between. The germline CDR1 and CDR2 sequences are MNHEY and SMNVEV (reference sequence). The CDR3 spans 13 residues. This CDR3 is CASSLSVNQPQHF. CDR3 DNA sequence: TGTGCCAGCAGTTTGTCAGTTAATCAGCCCCAGCATTTT.

This chain links TRBV6-5 with TRBJ1-4; 11 bases fit TRBD1. The CDR3 consists of 14 residues. The ends lost 7 bases at V and 5 bases at J; junction bases unmatched: 3. CDR1 is MNHEY and CDR2 is SVGAGI in the germline V gene. CDR3 amino acids: CASTRDRGNEKLFF. For the CDR3, the DNA is TGTGCCAGCACGCGGGACAGGGGGAATGAAAAACTGTTTTTT.

V gene TRBV4-1 combines with J gene TRBJ2-3, with D tentatively TRBD2 (6 bases). V dropped 1 base and J dropped 0 bases, with 14 bases sitting between them. CDR1 is MGHRA and CDR2 is YSYEKL in the germline V gene. There are 17 residues in the CDR3. The CDR3 DNA follows: TGCGCCAGCAGCCAAGGGGCGGGGCTACCAAGCACAGATACGCAGTATTTT. Its translation is CASSQGAGLPSTDTQYF.

The chain couples TRBV28 to TRBJ1-2; 9 positions agree with TRBD1. The CDR3 contains 14 residues. J was trimmed by 3 bases and V by 5 bases; bases with no gene match: 4. CDR1 is MDHEN and CDR2 is SYDVKM in the germline V gene. The CDR3 DNA is TGTGCCAGCAGTACAGGGGGCGCGCACTATGGCTACACCTTC. It is translated as CASSTGGAHYGYTF.

The chain uses TRBV11-3 and TRBJ2-2; 8 positions agree with TRBD1. The CDR3 runs to 16 residues. V trimming: 4 bases; J trimming: 3 bases; junction bases outside the gene matches: 7. Germline-derived CDR1 and CDR2 are SGHNT and YENEEA. For the CDR3, the DNA is TGTGCCAGCAGCTCCCCTCTGGACAGGGACACCGGGGAGCTGTTTTTT. Translated, it gives CASSSPLDRDTGELFF.

The rearrangement joins TRBV19 to TRBJ1-1, with a weak D call TRBD1 (5 bases). CDR1 is LNHDA and CDR2 is SQIVND in the germline V gene (reference sequence). Trimming took off 6 bases at V and 7 bases at J, with 12 bases between the two ends. The CDR3 is 12 amino acids. The CDR3 spells CASSLETDEAFF. The CDR3 DNA reads TGTGCCAGTAGCCTCGAGACAGATGAAGCTTTCTTT.

This clone was counted a single time. The V and J genes are TRBV7-8 and TRBJ2-7; the D gene is possibly TRBD1 (5 bases). CDR3 length: 14 amino acids. Trimming left V 3 bases short and J 3 bases short, with 12 bases between. Per germline, CDR1 SGHVS and CDR2 FQNEAQ. The CDR3 reads CASSFGGRVYEQYF. CDR3 DNA: TGTGCCAGCAGCTTCGGTGGCAGGGTCTACGAGCAGTACTTC.

This chain connects TRBV30 to TRBJ1-3, with TRBD1 as a possible D gene (6 bases). Trimming left V 4 bases short and J 0 bases short, with 10 bases between. Per the germline V gene, CDR1 is GTSNPN and CDR2 is SVGIG (reference sequence). The length of the CDR3 is 14 residues. CDR3 protein: CAWTTGLSGNTIYF. The DNA for the CDR3 is TGTGCCTGGACGACAGGCCTCTCTGGAAACACCATATATTTT.

The J gene is TRBJ1-1, the V gene TRBV13; perhaps TRBD1 as D (5 bases). Germline V gene lookup returns CDR1 PRHDT and CDR2 FYEKMQ (reference sequence). CDR3 length: 15 amino acids. V was cut by 0 bases and J by 5 bases, with 13 bases left in between. The chain's CDR3 is CASSLGIPGWTEAFF. The CDR3 DNA follows: TGTGCCAGCAGCTTAGGCATCCCAGGGTGGACTGAAGCTTTCTTT.

The chain carries TRBV30 and TRBJ2-3, with D tentatively TRBD1 (6 bases). Looked up from germline, CDR1 is GTSNPN and CDR2 is SVGIG (reference sequence). V dropped 4 bases and J dropped 5 bases, with 19 bases sitting between them. The CDR3 covers 15 residues. The CDR3 loop is CAWTRQAVPGDTQYF. The CDR3 region has the DNA TGTGCCTGGACCCGACAGGCGGTCCCGGGAGATACGCAGTATTTT.

V gene TRBV11-2 combines with J gene TRBJ2-7; TRBD2 might be the D (5 bases). In germline, CDR1 is SGHAT, CDR2 FQNNGV. CDR3 length: 17 residues. The V end lost 5 bases, the J end lost 2 bases, and 22 bases lay between the germline ends. DNA of the CDR3: TGTGCCAGCAGCCCAACAACCACCCTTACCGGGACCTACGAGCAGTACTTC. This translates into CASSPTTTLTGTYEQYF.